This T cell receptor beta chain was found in a study of cytomegalovirus exposure and HLA in healthy donors. Study-level information: HLA-typed donors were the source of about 81 million unique TCRs held in an early data release. General study results and limits: Apart from CMV serostatus, no immune exposure information was available. Whilst most TCR sequences proved rare, a subset of public TCRs occurred across many donors.

Worth noting for this clone: Its antigen is as yet unknown.

Researchers ran the PCR with 60 Vbeta and 13 Jbeta primers. Libraries were prepared by immunoSEQ multiplex PCR; TCRdb keeps only in-frame clonotypes and omits some of them. The repertoire holds 200,000 or so clones, with 82% as singletons. Germline CDR1 reads SGHRS; CDR2 reads YFSETQ. After removal of 6 bases from V and 0 bases from J, the junction contained 7 bases not matched to a gene. The CDR3 extends over 16 amino acids. The rearrangement uses TRBV5-1 and TRBJ2-1; 9 bases are a match to TRBD2. The receptor comes from a woman aged 50 to 60 in good health and CMV-seropositive. Material for sequencing was PBMCs. The CDR3 sequence is CASKGGGASSYNEQFF. CDR3 DNA: TGCGCCAGCAAGGGCGGGGGGGCCAGCTCCTACAATGAGCAGTTCTTC.